This T cell receptor (beta chain) was recorded in a study of blood T cell repertoires in COVID-19. On the study more broadly: Italy, Spain and the United States were the sources of the convalescent and acute COVID-19 samples. The cDNA or gDNA used as material had been derived from T cells, B-cell-depleted T cells, or PBMCs.

Original data processing: Nucleated cell counts were estimated from reference gene primer amplification. Assay: immunoSEQ multiplex PCR; the TCRdb copy retains only in-frame clones and omits some. From that table come the V and J calls and clone size; the DNA was used to work out D and trimming. The sample holds nearly 60,000 clones, around 85% seen once. CDR3 length: 15 amino acids. Germline CDR1 and CDR2: MGHRA and YSYEKL. Trimming took 0 bases from V and 4 from J, leaving 10 bases between them. This rearrangement joins TRBV4-1 to TRBJ1-5, with D maybe TRBD1 (6 bases). Source material: peripheral blood. This TCR derives from a man aged 40-49 years with active COVID-19. The CDR3 nucleotides are TGCGCCAGCAGCCAAGATCCAGGGGAGAATCAGCCCCAGCATTTT. Amino acids: CASSQDPGENQPQHF.